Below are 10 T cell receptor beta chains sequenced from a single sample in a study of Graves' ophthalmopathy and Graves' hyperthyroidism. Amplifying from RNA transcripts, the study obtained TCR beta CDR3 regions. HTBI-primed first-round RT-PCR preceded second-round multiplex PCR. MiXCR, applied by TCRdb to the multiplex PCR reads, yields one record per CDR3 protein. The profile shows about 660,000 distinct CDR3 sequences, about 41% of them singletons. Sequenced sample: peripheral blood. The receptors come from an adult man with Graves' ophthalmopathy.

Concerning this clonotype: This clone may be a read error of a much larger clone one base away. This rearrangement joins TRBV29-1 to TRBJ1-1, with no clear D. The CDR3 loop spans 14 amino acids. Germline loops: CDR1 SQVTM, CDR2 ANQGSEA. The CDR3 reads CNVESEMAGTEAFF. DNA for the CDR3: TGCAACGTTGAGTCGGAAATGGCGGGCACTGAAGCTTTCTTT.

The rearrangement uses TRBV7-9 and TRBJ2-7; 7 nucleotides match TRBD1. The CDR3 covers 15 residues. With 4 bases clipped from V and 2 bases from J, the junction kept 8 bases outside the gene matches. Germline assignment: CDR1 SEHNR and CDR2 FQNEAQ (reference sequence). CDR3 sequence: CASSYYRGDTYEQYF. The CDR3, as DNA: TGTGCCAGCAGCTACTACAGGGGAGATACCTACGAGCAGTACTTC.

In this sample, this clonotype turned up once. Here the CDR3 reads CASRIGRGYGYTF. CDR3 in DNA: TGTGCCAGCAGGATCGGACGGGGATATGGCTACACCTTC. The chain joins TRBV12-3 or TRBV12-4 to TRBJ1-2; D not certain. The CDR3 has 13 residues. With 6 bases removed from V and 5 bases from J, the gap between germline ends came to 13 bases.

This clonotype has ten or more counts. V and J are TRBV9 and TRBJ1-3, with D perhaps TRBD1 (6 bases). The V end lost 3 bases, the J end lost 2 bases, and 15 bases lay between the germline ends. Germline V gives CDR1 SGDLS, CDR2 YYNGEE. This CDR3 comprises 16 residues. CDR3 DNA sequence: TGTGCCAGCAGCGGAACAGCCAGGGGAACTGGAAACACCATATATTTT. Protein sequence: CASSGTARGTGNTIYF.

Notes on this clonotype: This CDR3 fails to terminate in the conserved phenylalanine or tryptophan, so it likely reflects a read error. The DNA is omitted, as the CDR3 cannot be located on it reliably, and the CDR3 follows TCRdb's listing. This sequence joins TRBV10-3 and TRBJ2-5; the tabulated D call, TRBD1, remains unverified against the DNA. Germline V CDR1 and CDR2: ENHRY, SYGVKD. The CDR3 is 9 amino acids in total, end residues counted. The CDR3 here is CAISVGTGQ.

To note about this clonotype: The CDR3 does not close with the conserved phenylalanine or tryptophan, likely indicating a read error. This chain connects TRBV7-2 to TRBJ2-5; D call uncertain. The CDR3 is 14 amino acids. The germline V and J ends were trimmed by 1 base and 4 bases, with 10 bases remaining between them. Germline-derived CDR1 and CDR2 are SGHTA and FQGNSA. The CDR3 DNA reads TGTGCCAGCAGCTTAGGGTCCATGTCAGAGACCCAGTACATC. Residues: CASSLGSMSETQYI.

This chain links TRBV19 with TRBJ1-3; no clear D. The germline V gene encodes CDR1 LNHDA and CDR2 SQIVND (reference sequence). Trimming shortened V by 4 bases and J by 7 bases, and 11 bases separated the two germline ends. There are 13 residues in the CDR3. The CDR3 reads CASSTRPENTIYF. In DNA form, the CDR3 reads TGTGCCAGTAGTACGCGTCCAGAGAACACCATATATTTT.

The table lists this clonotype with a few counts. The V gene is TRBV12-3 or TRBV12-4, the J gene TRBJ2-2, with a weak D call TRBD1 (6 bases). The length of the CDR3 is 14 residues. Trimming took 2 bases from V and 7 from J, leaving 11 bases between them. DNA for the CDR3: TGTGCCAGCAGTTTACGACAGGTCGGCGGGGAGCTGTTTTTT. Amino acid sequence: CASSLRQVGGELFF.

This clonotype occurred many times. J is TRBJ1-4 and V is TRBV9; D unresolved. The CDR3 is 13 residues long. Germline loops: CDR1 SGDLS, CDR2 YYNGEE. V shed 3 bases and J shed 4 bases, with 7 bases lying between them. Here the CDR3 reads CASSAQNNEKLFF. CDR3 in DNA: TGTGCCAGCAGCGCGCAGAATAATGAAAAACTGTTTTTT.

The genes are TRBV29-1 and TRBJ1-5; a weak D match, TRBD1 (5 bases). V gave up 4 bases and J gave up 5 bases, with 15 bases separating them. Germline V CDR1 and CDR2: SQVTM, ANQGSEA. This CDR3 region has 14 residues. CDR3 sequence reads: CSVGRTSGDQPQHF. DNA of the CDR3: TGCAGCGTTGGGCGGACATCCGGCGATCAGCCCCAGCATTTT. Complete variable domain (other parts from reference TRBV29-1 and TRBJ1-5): SAVISQKPSRDICQRGTSLTIQCQVDSQVTMMFWYRQQPGQSLTLIATANQGSEATYESGFVIDKFPISRPNLTFSTLTVSNMSPEDSSIYLCSVGRTSGDQPQHFGDGTRLSIL.